These 22 T cell receptor beta chains came from one sample sequenced in a study of CD8 T cells in ankylosing spondylitis. General observations from the study: A TCR beta motif of fewer than ten highly homologous variants appeared characteristic of ankylosing spondylitis blood.

For these receptors, no antigen is known. TCRdb fed the 5' RACE reads into MiXCR, producing one record per CDR3 protein. The data show fewer than 500,000 distinct CDR3 sequences, more than 25% seen once. The sequencing input was blood, either unsorted or a sorted T cell fraction (not recorded which). Receptors originate from a male donor with ankylosing spondylitis.

V is TRBV10-3 and J is TRBJ2-5; the D is unclear. V was trimmed by 5 bases and J by 0 bases, leaving 7 bases between them. The germline gives CDR1 ENHRY, CDR2 SYGVKD. CDR3 length equals 13 residues. The CDR3 sequence is CAISPRDQETQYF. CDR3 in DNA: TGTGCCATCAGTCCCCGTGACCAAGAGACCCAGTACTTC.

This clonotype has only a few counts. This CDR3 reads CASSQEINTEAFF. CDR3 bases: TGCGCCAGCTCCCAGGAGATTAACACTGAAGCTTTCTTT. The J gene is TRBJ1-1, the V gene TRBV5-1; D gene uncertain. V was pared by 7 bases and J by 2 bases, with 12 bases between. The CDR3 sequence is 13 residues long. Germline V gene lookup returns CDR1 SGHRS and CDR2 YFSETQ.

The chain links TRBV20-1 to TRBJ2-3; 7 bases are a match to TRBD2. J gave up 2 bases and V 3 bases, and 2 bases lay outside the gene matches. Germline CDR1 DFQATT, CDR2 SNEGSKA (reference sequence). There are 13 residues in the CDR3. This chain's CDR3 is CSASLAVTDTQYF. The CDR3 DNA is TGCAGTGCTAGCCTAGCGGTCACAGATACGCAGTATTTT.

A few counts support this clonotype. This chain uses TRBV7-8 with TRBJ1-1; D gene uncertain. The CDR3 spans 13 residues. Germline V gene lookup returns CDR1 SGHVS and CDR2 FQNEAQ. V shed 5 bases and J shed 2 bases, with 9 bases lying between them. The CDR3 nucleotides are TGTGCCAGCAGCGTACCGGGAAACACTGAAGCTTTCTTT. It encodes CASSVPGNTEAFF.

The J gene is TRBJ2-6, the V gene TRBV10-3; weak D call: TRBD2 (5 bases). CDR3 length: 16 amino acids. The germline CDR1 and CDR2 sequences are ENHRY and SYGVKD. V lost 3 bases to trimming and J lost 0 bases, with 9 bases between them. The CDR3 region is CAISERDSSGANVLTF. CDR3 DNA: TGTGCCATCAGTGAACGGGATAGCTCTGGGGCCAACGTCCTGACTTTC.

The chain carries TRBV19 and TRBJ2-1; 16 bases map to TRBD2. The length of the CDR3 is 14 residues. The germline V gene has CDR1 LNHDA and CDR2 SQIVND (reference sequence). Trimming took 5 bases from V and 13 from J; bases not matched to a gene: 5. The CDR3 sequence is CASSAGLAGGPQFF. The CDR3 DNA reads TGTGCCAGTAGTGCGGGACTAGCGGGAGGGCCACAGTTCTTC.

Comments on this clonotype: The junction does not match germline at one end; this may be a read error. The rearrangement uses TRBV5-1 and TRBJ2-1; 12 bases are shared with TRBD2. CDR3 length: 16 residues. Germline values: CDR1 SGHRS, CDR2 YFSETQ. The DNA of the CDR3 is TGCACCAGCAGCCCTTGGACTAGCGGGAATTACAATGAGCAGTTCTTC. Encoded protein: CTSSPWTSGNYNEQFF.

This clonotype was found a few times. The CDR3 bases are TGCAGCGTACACAGCACAGATACGCAGTATTTT. Translation: CSVHSTDTQYF. The chain links TRBV29-1 to TRBJ2-3; D ambiguous. V was shortened by 6 bases and J by 0 bases, with 4 bases between the two germline ends. The length of the CDR3 is 11 residues. The V gene's germline CDR1 is SQVTM and CDR2 ANQGSEA.

The rearrangement joins TRBV7-2 to TRBJ1-2; D unclear. This CDR3 region has 14 residues. Trimming stripped 1 base from V and 1 base from J, with 7 bases between. Germline CDR1 SGHTA, CDR2 FQGNSA. Here the CDR3 DNA reads TGTGCCAGCAGCTTAGGGAAGGGTAACTATGGCTACACCTTC. It encodes CASSLGKGNYGYTF.

This rearrangement joins TRBV7-9 to TRBJ2-5; D may be TRBD1 (5 bases). CDR3 size: 15 residues. Germline V gives CDR1 SEHNR, CDR2 FQNEAQ (reference sequence). V lost 4 bases and J 5 bases, leaving 17 bases between the germline ends. CDR3 sequence: CASSSTTASGETQYF. Here the CDR3 DNA reads TGTGCCAGCAGCTCAACGACAGCCTCCGGGGAGACCCAGTACTTC.

In this sample, this clonotype turned up a few times. V and J are TRBV12-5 and TRBJ1-5; possibly TRBD1 for D (5 bases). V lost 5 bases and J 4 bases, leaving 12 bases between the germline ends. The length of the CDR3 is 14 residues. Germline V gene lookup returns CDR1 LGHNT and CDR2 FRNRAP. The CDR3 bases are TGTGCTAGTGGTGACAGCAACTTAAATCAGCCCCAGCATTTT. Its protein product is CASGDSNLNQPQHF.

Ten or more counts support this clonotype. This chain joins TRBV5-1 and TRBJ1-1; TRBD1 agrees at 9 bases. Germline assignment: CDR1 SGHRS and CDR2 YFSETQ. Unmatched junction bases numbered 9, after V lost 7 bases and J lost 5 bases. This CDR3 spans 14 amino acids. The CDR3 spells CASFSSQGATEAFF. The CDR3 nucleotides read TGCGCCAGCTTTTCCTCACAGGGGGCAACTGAAGCTTTCTTT.

This clonotype has only a few counts. V and J are TRBV5-6 and TRBJ2-1; TRBD2 aligns across 10 bases. Germline V CDR1 and CDR2: SGHDT, YYEEEE. CDR3 length equals 15 residues. V dropped 3 bases and J dropped 6; count of bases not matched to a gene: 6. The CDR3 DNA sequence: TGTGCCAGCAGCTCCGGACTAGCGGTCCGCAATGAGCAGTTCTTC. It encodes CASSSGLAVRNEQFF.

The chain recombines TRBV11-2 with TRBJ2-5, with TRBD2 matching 7 bases. From germline, CDR1 is SGHAT and CDR2 FQNNGV. CDR3 length: 15 residues. With 5 bases clipped from V and 2 bases from J, the junction kept 8 bases outside the gene matches. The CDR3 protein is CASSRTRRFQETQYF. The CDR3 DNA reads as TGTGCCAGCAGCAGGACTAGGCGTTTTCAAGAGACCCAGTACTTC.

The table lists this clonotype with many counts. The rearrangement links TRBV2 to TRBJ1-3; D may be TRBD1 (5 bases). This CDR3 is built from 16 residues. V shed 9 bases and J shed 0 bases, with 18 bases lying between them. The germline gives CDR1 SNHLY, CDR2 FYNNEI. In DNA, the CDR3 is TGTGCCAGAGGGGCAAAGGACGGTCTCTCTGGAAACACCATATATTTT. Encoded protein: CARGAKDGLSGNTIYF.

This clonotype has ten or more counts. The genes are TRBV5-1 and TRBJ2-5, with D possibly being TRBD2 (5 bases). The CDR3 loop spans 14 amino acids. From germline, CDR1 is SGHRS and CDR2 YFSETQ. V lost 0 bases and J lost 3, with 9 bases in between. In DNA, the CDR3 is TGCGCCAGCAGCTTGGGGACTCCTGAAGAGACCCAGTACTTC. Protein sequence: CASSLGTPEETQYF.

Concerning this clonotype: The conserved phenylalanine or tryptophan is not found at the CDR3 terminus, so this likely reflects a read error. V usage is TRBV27 and J usage is TRBJ1-6; D not certain. The CDR3 extends over 13 amino acids. V was pared by 4 bases and J by 6 bases, with 7 bases between. Germline values: CDR1 MNHEY, CDR2 SMNVEV (reference sequence). Written as DNA, the CDR3 is TGTGCCAGCAGTTGGGTCTTTAATTCACCCCTCCACCTT. It specifies CASSWVFNSPLHL.

This clonotype has a handful of counts. V is TRBV18 and J is TRBJ1-1; 8 nucleotides agree with TRBD1. This CDR3 spans 14 amino acids. The junction had 4 bases not matched to a gene; V was cut back by 6 bases and J by 1 base. The germline V gene has CDR1 KGHSH and CDR2 LQKENI. CDR3 DNA: TGTGCCAGCTCGACCGGGACAGGGAACACTGAAGCTTTCTTT. Translated, it gives CASSTGTGNTEAFF.

The chain combines TRBV15 with TRBJ1-6; 8 bases match TRBD1. The CDR3 has 16 residues. The V gene end was trimmed by 6 bases and the J gene end by 7 bases; junction bases not matched to a gene: 11. CDR1 is LNHNV, CDR2 YYDKDF, per germline (reference sequence). CDR3 sequence reads: CATSQGGRQGNSPLHF. In nucleotides, the CDR3 is TGTGCCACCAGTCAAGGAGGTAGACAGGGGAATTCACCCCTCCACTTT. Filled out from reference TRBV15 and TRBJ1-6, the complete variable domain reads DAMVIQNPRYQVTQFGKPVTLSCSQTLNHNVMYWYQQKSSQAPKLLFHYYDKDFNNEADTPDNFQSRRPNTSFCFLDIRSPGLGDTAMYLCATSQGGRQGNSPLHFGNGTRLTVT.

The chain joins TRBV3-1 to TRBJ2-1; D perhaps matches TRBD2 (5 bases). V was cut by 0 bases and J by 5 bases, with 20 bases left in between. The CDR3 is 18 residues long. In germline, CDR1 is LGHDT, CDR2 YNNKEL (reference sequence). The chain's CDR3 is CASSQDPWTPGFNNEQFF. The CDR3 DNA is TGTGCCAGCAGCCAAGATCCCTGGACTCCGGGGTTCAACAATGAGCAGTTCTTC.

This clonotype was observed a handful of times. J is TRBJ2-5 and V is TRBV7-9, with 11 positions matching TRBD2. The V gene's germline CDR1 is SEHNR and CDR2 FQNEAQ (reference sequence). The CDR3 is made up of 17 amino acids. V shed 5 bases, J shed 4 bases, and the junction held 12 bases outside the gene matches. The CDR3 protein is CASSPWLLAGEAETQYF. CDR3 coding DNA: TGTGCCAGCAGCCCTTGGCTACTAGCGGGAGAAGCAGAGACCCAGTACTTC.

The chain has TRBV25-1 and TRBJ1-4; the D gene is possibly TRBD1 (5 bases). V was cut by 4 bases and J by 8 bases, with 17 bases left in between. The CDR3 extends over 15 amino acids. CDR1 is MGHDK and CDR2 is SYGVNS in the germline V gene. CDR3 loop: CASSGVGGVREKLFF. DNA of the CDR3: TGTGCCAGCAGTGGTGTGGGGGGGGTAAGAGAAAAACTGTTTTTT.